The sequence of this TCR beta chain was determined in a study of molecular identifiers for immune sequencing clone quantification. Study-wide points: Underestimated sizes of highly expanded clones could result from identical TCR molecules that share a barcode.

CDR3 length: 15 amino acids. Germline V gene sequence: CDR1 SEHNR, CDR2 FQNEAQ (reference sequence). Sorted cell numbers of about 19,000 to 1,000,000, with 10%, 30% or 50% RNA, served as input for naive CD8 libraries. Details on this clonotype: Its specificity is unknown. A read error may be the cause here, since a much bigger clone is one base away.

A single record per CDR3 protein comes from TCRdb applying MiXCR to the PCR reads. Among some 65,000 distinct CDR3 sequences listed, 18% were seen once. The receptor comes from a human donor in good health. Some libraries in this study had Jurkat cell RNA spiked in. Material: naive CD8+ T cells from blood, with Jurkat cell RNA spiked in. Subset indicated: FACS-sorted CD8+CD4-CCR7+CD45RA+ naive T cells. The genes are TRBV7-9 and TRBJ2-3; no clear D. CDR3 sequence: CANSLDGDFTDTQYF. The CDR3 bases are TGTGCCAACAGCTTGGACGGAGATTTCACAGATACGCAGTATTTT.